A single sample is the source of the 26 T cell receptor beta chains below, sequenced in a study of T cell responses to AZD1222 COVID-19 vaccine. Clones were sequenced by immunoSEQ multiplex PCR, and TCRdb holds only the in-frame ones, with some missing. The sample yields about 56,000 clones, around 85% seen once. The specimen was peripheral blood, collected on day 0 of AZD1222 vaccination. Every receptor here comes from an adult in good health.

This clone appeared once. The chain uses TRBV6-5 and TRBJ1-1; D gene unclear. Germline V CDR1 and CDR2: MNHEY, SVGAGI. CDR3 length: 14 amino acids. Trimming took off 6 bases at V and 1 base at J, with 12 bases between the two ends. The CDR3 nucleotides read TGTGCCAGCAGCCGTTCGGCAGAGAACACTGAAGCTTTCTTT. It specifies CASSRSAENTEAFF.

The rearrangement uses TRBV28 and TRBJ1-5, with 10 bases that match TRBD1. The germline gives CDR1 MDHEN, CDR2 SYDVKM. The CDR3 length is 16 residues. The trim removed 5 bases at V and 7 bases at J, leaving 11 bases unmatched. The CDR3, as DNA: TGTGCCAGCAGTACTTCCGGGGACAGGGGCGTACAGCCCCAGCATTTT. Its translation is CASSTSGDRGVQPQHF. Filled out from reference TRBV28 and TRBJ1-5, the complete variable domain reads DVKVTQSSRYLVKRTGEKVFLECVQDMDHENMFWYRQDPGLGLRLIYFSYDVKMKEKGDIPEGYSVSREKKERFSLILESASTNQTSMYLCASSTSGDRGVQPQHFGDGTRLSIL.

V and J are TRBV7-9 and TRBJ1-4; unclear D gene. CDR1 is SEHNR and CDR2 is FQNEAQ in the germline V gene (reference sequence). The CDR3 length is 15 residues. Trimming stripped 4 bases from V and 5 bases from J, with 14 bases between. The CDR3 nucleotides read TGTGCCAGCAGCTCCTCCGACACTACAAATGAAAAACTGTTTTTT. This gives the protein CASSSSDTTNEKLFF.

V gene TRBV28 combines with J gene TRBJ1-5; 10 bases match TRBD1. Germline lookup yields CDR1 MDHEN and CDR2 SYDVKM. This CDR3 is built from 15 residues. V lost 5 bases to trimming and J lost 3 bases; unmatched junction nucleotides: 4. The CDR3 DNA reads as TGTGCCAGCAGTGGGGGGACAGGGGTCAATCAGCCCCAGCATTTT. Its translation is CASSGGTGVNQPQHF.

The chain has TRBV5-4 and TRBJ2-7, with 10 nucleotides matching TRBD1. The CDR3 is made up of 13 amino acids. V shed 3 bases, J shed 5 bases, and the junction held 2 bases outside the gene matches. Germline loops: CDR1 SGHNT, CDR2 YYREEE (reference sequence). This chain's CDR3 is CASSYDRGHEQYF. CDR3 DNA: TGTGCCAGCAGCTATGACAGGGGGCACGAGCAGTACTTC. The whole variable domain, filled in from reference TRBV5-4 and TRBJ2-7, reads ETGVTQSPTHLIKTRGQQVTLRCSSQSGHNTVSWYQQALGQGPQFIFQYYREEENGRGNFPPRFSGLQFPNYSSELNVNALELDDSALYLCASSYDRGHEQYFGPGTRLTVT.

This chain joins TRBV10-1 and TRBJ1-1; 7 bases match TRBD1. The CDR3 length is 11 residues. The junction had 1 base not matched to a gene; V was cut back by 5 bases and J by 7 bases. Per the germline V gene, CDR1 is WNHNN and CDR2 is SYGVQD (reference sequence). The CDR3 DNA sequence: TGCGCCAGCAGTAGGGACAGTGAAGCTTTCTTT. Amino acid sequence: CASSRDSEAFF.

V and J are TRBV28 and TRBJ2-3, with D unresolved. V lost 2 bases and J lost 0, with 12 bases in between. Per germline, CDR1 MDHEN and CDR2 SYDVKM. This CDR3 has 16 residues. DNA for the CDR3: TGTGCCAGCAGTTTACGGCTCGGTATTAGCACAGATACGCAGTATTTT. Translating it yields CASSLRLGISTDTQYF.

This clone was detected only once. The V gene is TRBV3-1 (or the pseudogene TRBV3-2), the J gene TRBJ2-3, with D perhaps TRBD1 (6 bases). CDR1 is LGHDT, CDR2 YNNKEL, per germline (reference sequence). The CDR3 runs 13 residues. Trimming removed 5 bases at V and 3 bases at J, with 9 bases between. CDR3 in amino acids: CASSYQGTDTQYF. In nucleotides, the CDR3 is TGTGCCAGCAGCTACCAGGGGACAGATACGCAGTATTTT.

This clone was detected only a few times. V and J are TRBV28 and TRBJ2-7; possibly TRBD1 or TRBD2 for D (7 bases each). Germline CDR1 is MDHEN and CDR2 is SYDVKM. This CDR3 has 16 residues. V lost 4 bases, J lost 2 bases, and 18 bases lay in between. Here the CDR3 DNA reads TGTGCCAGCAGTTCCCGGCTCCAGGGGGGGACCTACGAGCAGTACTTC. Its translation is CASSSRLQGGTYEQYF.

V gene TRBV30 combines with J gene TRBJ2-7; 9 bases agree with TRBD1. This CDR3 contains 18 residues. CDR1 is GTSNPN and CDR2 is SVGIG in the germline V gene (reference sequence). With V trimmed by 1 base and J by 3 bases, 16 bases remained unmatched. CDR3 DNA sequence: TGTGCCTGGAGTGGGGGAAGGATCTCGGGACAGGGAGGCTACGAGCAGTACTTC. Its translation: CAWSGGRISGQGGYEQYF.

The chain carries TRBV5-4 and TRBJ1-5, with a tentative D call TRBD1 (6 bases). Germline lookup yields CDR1 SGHNT and CDR2 YYREEE (reference sequence). The CDR3 has 16 amino acids. Trimming left V 3 bases short and J 3 bases short, with 16 bases between. The CDR3 DNA follows: TGTGCCAGCAGCTCTGGTGGGGGGCTTTTCAATCAGCCCCAGCATTTT. Translation gives CASSSGGGLFNQPQHF.

The chain joins TRBV9 to TRBJ1-2, with unresolved D. Germline V gives CDR1 SGDLS, CDR2 YYNGEE. The CDR3 extends over 12 amino acids. V lost 0 bases and J 3 bases, leaving 3 bases between the germline ends. As DNA, the CDR3 is TGTGCCAGCAGCGTAGACGACTATGGCTACACCTTC. Amino acid sequence: CASSVDDYGYTF.

V is TRBV19 and J is TRBJ1-5; D gene uncertain. V was pared by 5 bases and J by 0 bases, with 14 bases between. The CDR3 loop spans 16 amino acids. Germline lookup yields CDR1 LNHDA and CDR2 SQIVND (reference sequence). The CDR3 here is CASSLRPVRSNQPQHF. CDR3 DNA: TGTGCCAGTAGTTTACGGCCCGTACGTAGCAATCAGCCCCAGCATTTT. Based on the CDR3 plus reference TRBV19 and TRBJ1-5, the full variable domain is DGGITQSPKYLFRKEGQNVTLSCEQNLNHDAMYWYRQDPGQGLRLIYYSQIVNDFQKGDIAEGYSVSREKKESFPLTVTSAQKNPTAFYLCASSLRPVRSNQPQHFGDGTRLSIL.

J is TRBJ2-5 and V is TRBV19; weak D call: TRBD2 (5 bases). Per the germline V gene, CDR1 is LNHDA and CDR2 is SQIVND (reference sequence). The CDR3 has 14 amino acids. V was cut by 3 bases and J by 5 bases, with 13 bases left in between. CDR3 in DNA: TGTGCCAGTAGTATTTCGCTAGCCGGGGAGACCCAGTACTTC. Translated, it gives CASSISLAGETQYF.

CDR3 protein: CASSIGGRSYEQYF. The CDR3 DNA is TGTGCCAGTAGTATAGGGGGACGGAGCTACGAGCAGTACTTC. The gene calls are TRBV19 and TRBJ2-7, with D perhaps being TRBD1 or TRBD2 (5 bases each). CDR3 length equals 14 residues. Germline CDR1 and CDR2: LNHDA and SQIVND (reference sequence). With 1 base removed from V and 3 bases from J, the gap between germline ends came to 10 bases.

The chain recombines TRBV2 with TRBJ1-1, with D uncertain. With 1 base removed from V and 3 bases from J, the gap between germline ends came to 6 bases. Germline values: CDR1 SNHLY, CDR2 FYNNEI. This CDR3 is built from 13 residues. CDR3 residues: CASSEGTYTEAFF. CDR3 coding DNA: TGTGCCAGCAGTGAAGGCACCTACACTGAAGCTTTCTTT.

The chain combines TRBV5-1 with TRBJ2-6, with D unresolved. Germline loops: CDR1 SGHRS, CDR2 YFSETQ. Trimming removed 5 bases at V and 2 bases at J, with 17 bases between. The CDR3 totals 17 residues. The chain's CDR3 is CASSRTETAAGANVLTF. The CDR3 bases are TGCGCCAGCAGTCGTACAGAAACAGCAGCTGGGGCCAACGTCCTGACTTTC.

This chain uses TRBV27 with TRBJ2-2; perhaps TRBD1 as D (6 bases). The CDR3 loop spans 15 amino acids. Trimming shortened V by 6 bases and J by 1 base, and 12 bases separated the two germline ends. Germline V gives CDR1 MNHEY, CDR2 SMNVEV (reference sequence). The CDR3 sequence is CASSATGQNTGELFF. CDR3 bases: TGTGCCAGCAGCGCCACGGGACAGAACACCGGGGAGCTGTTTTTT.

V usage is TRBV28 and J usage is TRBJ2-3; 8 bases match TRBD1. The CDR3 spans 15 residues. Trimming removed 4 bases from V and 1 base from J; junction bases left unmatched: 4. Germline V lookup: CDR1 MDHEN, CDR2 SYDVKM. This chain's CDR3 is CASSWQGAGTDTQYF. In DNA, the CDR3 is TGTGCCAGCAGTTGGCAGGGGGCCGGCACAGATACGCAGTATTTT.

This chain links TRBV6-1 with TRBJ1-6; possible D gene TRBD1, 6 bases. Between the trimmed V and J ends, which lost 3 bases and 9 bases, there was a span of 12 bases. Per the germline V gene, CDR1 is MNHNS and CDR2 is SASEGT. This CDR3 spans 14 amino acids. Written as DNA, the CDR3 is TGTGCCAGCAGTGAGGGACATGAGAGTTCACCCCTCCACTTT. It specifies CASSEGHESSPLHF.

The chain joins TRBV2 to TRBJ2-7; D tentatively fits TRBD1 or TRBD2 (5 bases each). V gave up 0 bases and J gave up 3 bases, with 15 bases separating them. Per the germline V gene, CDR1 is SNHLY and CDR2 is FYNNEI. This CDR3 is 16 amino acids long. CDR3 in DNA: TGTGCCAGCAGTGAAGCGCGAGCCGGGGCCAGCTACGAGCAGTACTTC. It codes for CASSEARAGASYEQYF.

This clone has a single count. The chain carries TRBV6-6 and TRBJ1-1; D possibly corresponds to TRBD1 (5 bases). The length of the CDR3 is 14 residues. Germline values: CDR1 MNHNY, CDR2 SVGAGI (reference sequence). Trimming removed 2 bases at V and 1 base at J, with 8 bases between. The CDR3 spells CASSYLQGNTEAFF. The CDR3 DNA reads TGTGCCAGCAGTTACCTCCAGGGGAACACTGAAGCTTTCTTT.

This rearrangement joins TRBV7-9 to TRBJ2-5; 8 bases fit TRBD1. Losses at the gene ends were 5 bases for V and 5 bases for J; bases not matched to a gene: 7. Per germline, CDR1 SEHNR and CDR2 FQNEAQ (reference sequence). The CDR3 sequence is 14 residues long. DNA of the CDR3: TGTGCCAGCAGCCGGACAGGGAGCGGGGAGACCCAGTACTTC. This translates into CASSRTGSGETQYF. Full variable domain (rest looked up from reference TRBV7-9 and TRBJ2-5): DTGVSQNPRHKITKRGQNVTFRCDPISEHNRLYWYRQTLGQGPEFLTYFQNEAQLEKSRLLSDRFSAERPKGSFSTLEIQRTEQGDSAMYLCASSRTGSGETQYFGPGTRLLVL.

This clone has only a few counts. J is TRBJ1-1 and V is TRBV4-2, with D unclear. The germline V and J ends were trimmed by 0 bases and 4 bases, with 12 bases remaining between them. Germline assignment: CDR1 LGHNA and CDR2 YNFKEQ. The CDR3 has 15 residues. The CDR3 reads CASSQEVGGGTEAFF. The CDR3 region has the DNA TGTGCCAGCAGCCAAGAAGTGGGAGGTGGCACTGAAGCTTTCTTT.

V gene TRBV6-1 combines with J gene TRBJ1-5; D gene ambiguous. Trimming shortened V by 2 bases and J by 0 bases, and 8 bases separated the two germline ends. Germline V gives CDR1 MNHNS, CDR2 SASEGT. There are 15 residues in the CDR3. This chain's CDR3 is CASSEWLDSNQPQHF. CDR3 DNA: TGTGCCAGCAGTGAATGGTTGGATAGCAATCAGCCCCAGCATTTT.

CDR3 amino acids: CASSPRGQGNQPQHF. For the CDR3, the DNA is TGTGCCAGCAGTCCGCGAGGACAGGGGAATCAGCCCCAGCATTTT. The chain recombines TRBV6-2 or TRBV6-3 with TRBJ1-5, with 9 bases matching TRBD1. Germline CDR1 and CDR2: MNHEY and SVGEGT. The CDR3 has 15 residues. Unmatched junction bases numbered 6, after V lost 5 bases and J lost 4 bases.